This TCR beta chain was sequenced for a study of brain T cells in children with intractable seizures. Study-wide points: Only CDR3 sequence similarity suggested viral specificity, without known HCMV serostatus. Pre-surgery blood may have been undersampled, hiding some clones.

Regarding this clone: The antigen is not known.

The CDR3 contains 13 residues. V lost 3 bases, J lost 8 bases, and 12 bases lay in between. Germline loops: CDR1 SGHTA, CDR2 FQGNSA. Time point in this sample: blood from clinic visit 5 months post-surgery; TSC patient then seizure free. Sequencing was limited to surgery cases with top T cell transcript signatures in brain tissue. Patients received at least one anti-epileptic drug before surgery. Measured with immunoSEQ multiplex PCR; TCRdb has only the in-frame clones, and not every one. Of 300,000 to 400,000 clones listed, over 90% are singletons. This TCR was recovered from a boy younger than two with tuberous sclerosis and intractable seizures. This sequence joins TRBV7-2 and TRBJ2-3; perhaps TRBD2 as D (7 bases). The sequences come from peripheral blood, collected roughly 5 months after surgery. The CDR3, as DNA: TGTGCCAGCAGCTTTGAGGGGGGGCCTACGCAGTATTTT. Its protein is CASSFEGGPTQYF. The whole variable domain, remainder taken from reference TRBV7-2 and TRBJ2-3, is GAGVSQSPSNKVTEKGKDVELRCDPISGHTALYWYRQSLGQGLEFLIYFQGNSAPDKSGLPSDRFSAERTGGSVSTLTIQRTQQEDSAVYLCASSFEGGPTQYFGPGTRLTVL.